This T cell receptor (beta chain) is from a study of T cells after posttransplantation cyclophosphamide. The study's findings and limits: Later post-transplant blood repertoires were often dominated by donor CD8+ memory clones. TRB overlap between skin or GI tissue T cells and blood was limited. Recipient CMV seropositivity and CMV reactivation strongly tracked TRB clonality.

The CDR3 spans 15 residues. V lost 6 bases and J 2 bases, leaving 16 bases between the germline ends. CDR1 and CDR2 (germline): SGHAT, FQNNGV. This clone was counted many times. Its antigen remains unidentified. Treatment was busulfan-fludarabine conditioning, a marrow graft, and cyclophosphamide on days +3 and +4. TCRdb keeps only in-frame clones here, not all; method: immunoSEQ multiplex PCR. Listed for the sample are more than 9,000 clones, none seen a single time. The chain recombines TRBV11-2 with TRBJ2-5, with no clear D. The TCR comes from a female patient between 40 and 55 years old who received an allogeneic stem cell transplant from a related donor, was CMV-positive, and had no GVHD. The graft donor may have contributed some T cells. The sequencing here drew on PBMCs, taken after allogeneic stem cell transplant with posttransplant cyclophosphamide. CDR3 DNA sequence: TGTGCCAGCAGTCAGCGTAGTTGGGTGCAAGAGACCCAGTACTTC. Residues: CASSQRSWVQETQYF.